Listed below are T cell receptor beta chains from one sample, sequenced in a study of blood T cell repertoires in COVID-19. Assay: immunoSEQ multiplex PCR; the TCRdb copy retains only in-frame clones and omits some. The data contain fewer than 250,000 clones, roughly 90% of them singletons. Input material: peripheral blood. The receptors come from a man between 65 and 79 years old with acute or convalescent COVID-19. Each CDR3 is given with its conserved first and last residue. D genes are given only for firm matches. Size is stated for part of the rows, as once, few or many counts, or as a class when the clone is expanded.

abundance: .; d_gene: TRBD1; v_gene: TRBV5-6; j_gene: TRBJ1-2; CDR3aa: CASSFWDRINYGYTF; CDR3nt: TGTGCCAGCAGCTTTTGGGACAGGATCAACTATGGCTACACCTTC
abundance: .; d_gene: .; v_gene: TRBV25-1; j_gene: TRBJ2-3; CDR3aa: CASSYQILGDTQYF; CDR3nt: TGTGCCAGCAGTTATCAGATCCTAGGCGATACGCAGTATTTT
abundance: .; d_gene: .; v_gene: TRBV2; j_gene: TRBJ1-1; CDR3aa: CASSERPSRQMNTEAFF; CDR3nt: TGTGCCAGCAGTGAAAGGCCCTCCAGACAAATGAACACTGAAGCTTTCTTT
abundance: few; d_gene: .; v_gene: TRBV19; j_gene: TRBJ1-5; CDR3aa: CASSGLGEGIQPQHF; CDR3nt: TGTGCCAGTAGCGGGCTGGGTGAGGGAATTCAGCCCCAGCATTTT
abundance: .; d_gene: .; v_gene: TRBV27; j_gene: TRBJ2-7; CDR3aa: CASSLSPGWNEQYF; CDR3nt: TGTGCCAGCAGTTTATCCCCGGGATGGAACGAGCAGTACTTC
abundance: .; d_gene: TRBD1; v_gene: TRBV3-1/TRBV3-2; j_gene: TRBJ2-5; CDR3aa: CASRSGTGGMETQYF; CDR3nt: TGTGCCAGCAGGTCCGGGACAGGGGGCATGGAGACCCAGTACTTC
abundance: .; d_gene: .; v_gene: TRBV18; j_gene: TRBJ2-7; CDR3aa: CASSPRTGEQYF; CDR3nt: TGTGCCAGCTCACCAAGGACGGGAGAGCAGTACTTC
abundance: .; d_gene: .; v_gene: TRBV12-5; j_gene: TRBJ2-2; CDR3aa: CASGLDLGGGTGELFF; CDR3nt: TGTGCTAGTGGTTTGGACCTGGGAGGCGGCACCGGGGAGCTGTTTTTT
abundance: .; d_gene: .; v_gene: TRBV5-8; j_gene: TRBJ2-7; CDR3aa: CASRVGSRREQYF; CDR3nt: TGTGCCAGCAGGGTTGGGTCTCGGCGGGAGCAGTACTTC
abundance: .; d_gene: .; v_gene: TRBV10-3; j_gene: TRBJ2-7; CDR3aa: CAISGLAGDEQYF; CDR3nt: TGTGCCATCAGTGGCCTGGCAGGGGACGAGCAGTACTTC
abundance: once; d_gene: TRBD1; v_gene: TRBV9; j_gene: TRBJ1-1; CDR3aa: CASSATGAETEAFF; CDR3nt: TGTGCCAGCAGCGCCACAGGGGCGGAAACTGAAGCTTTCTTT
abundance: .; d_gene: .; v_gene: TRBV28; j_gene: TRBJ1-2; CDR3aa: CASTGGKINYGYTF; CDR3nt: TGTGCCAGCACCGGGGGTAAGATTAACTATGGCTACACCTTC
abundance: .; d_gene: .; v_gene: TRBV5-4; j_gene: TRBJ2-1; CDR3aa: CASSLLSGTNEQFF; CDR3nt: TGTGCCAGCAGTCTCCTAAGCGGGACAAATGAGCAGTTCTTC
abundance: .; d_gene: .; v_gene: TRBV10-3; j_gene: TRBJ1-6; CDR3aa: CAISELNDNSPLHF; CDR3nt: TGTGCCATCAGTGAACTCAATGATAATTCACCCCTCCACTTT
abundance: few; d_gene: .; v_gene: TRBV10-2; j_gene: TRBJ1-3; CDR3aa: CASSATGAGNTIYF; CDR3nt: TGCGCCAGCAGTGCGACAGGAGCTGGAAACACCATATATTTT
abundance: .; d_gene: .; v_gene: TRBV7-9; j_gene: TRBJ1-2; CDR3aa: CASSLDQTHYGYTF; CDR3nt: TGTGCCAGCAGCTTAGATCAGACTCACTATGGCTACACCTTC
abundance: .; d_gene: .; v_gene: TRBV12-3/TRBV12-4; j_gene: TRBJ1-2; CDR3aa: CASSFREYGYTF; CDR3nt: TGTGCCAGCAGTTTTCGGGAATATGGCTACACCTTC
abundance: .; d_gene: TRBD2; v_gene: TRBV7-9; j_gene: TRBJ2-1; CDR3aa: CASSFSGRAYNEQFF; CDR3nt: TGTGCCAGCAGTTTTAGCGGGAGGGCCTACAATGAGCAGTTCTTC
abundance: .; d_gene: .; v_gene: TRBV7-3; j_gene: TRBJ1-1; CDR3aa: CASSLGLGTPNTEAFF; CDR3nt: TGTGCCAGCAGCTTGGGTCTTGGGACACCAAACACTGAAGCTTTCTTT
abundance: .; d_gene: .; v_gene: TRBV29-1; j_gene: TRBJ1-1; CDR3aa: CSVVRVQNTEAFF; CDR3nt: TGCAGCGTTGTCCGGGTCCAGAACACTGAAGCTTTCTTT
abundance: .; d_gene: .; v_gene: TRBV3-1/TRBV3-2; j_gene: TRBJ2-6; CDR3aa: CASSLGRVRSYGANVLTF; CDR3nt: TGTGCCAGCAGCCTTGGCAGGGTGAGATCGTATGGGGCCAACGTCCTGACTTTC
abundance: .; d_gene: TRBD2; v_gene: TRBV5-1; j_gene: TRBJ2-7; CDR3aa: CASSSGLAATYEQYF; CDR3nt: TGCGCCAGCAGCTCAGGACTAGCGGCTACCTACGAGCAGTACTTC
abundance: .; d_gene: TRBD2; v_gene: TRBV5-1; j_gene: TRBJ2-1; CDR3aa: CASSLAPNLGGGNEQFF; CDR3nt: TGCGCCAGCAGCTTGGCCCCGAATCTTGGGGGGGGGAATGAGCAGTTCTTC
abundance: .; d_gene: TRBD2; v_gene: TRBV7-3; j_gene: TRBJ2-3; CDR3aa: CASSLNKRSPSGDPDTQYF; CDR3nt: TGTGCCAGCAGCTTAAACAAACGATCCCCAAGCGGGGACCCGGATACGCAGTATTTT
abundance: .; d_gene: .; v_gene: TRBV27; j_gene: TRBJ2-5; CDR3aa: CASSFSGEETQYF; CDR3nt: TGTGCCAGCAGTTTTTCAGGGGAAGAGACCCAGTACTTC
abundance: .; d_gene: TRBD1; v_gene: TRBV24-1; j_gene: TRBJ2-1; CDR3aa: CATSDSGTGAPRSSYNEQFF; CDR3nt: TGTGCCACCAGTGATTCCGGGACAGGGGCCCCCCGCAGCTCCTACAATGAGCAGTTCTTC